The sequence of this T cell receptor beta chain was determined in a study of response to subunit inactivated influenza vaccine. The CDR3 is 14 amino acids. Germline V gives CDR1 SNHLY, CDR2 FYNNEI. Deletions cut 10 bases from V and 5 bases from J, with 17 bases between. TCRdb re-called the RT-PCR reads through MiXCR, storing one row per CDR3 protein. This table holds about 500,000 distinct CDR3 sequences, approximately 15% found once. The starting material was CD4+ T cells sorted from PBMCs, obtained less than 30 months after vaccination. This receptor was identified in a man between 45 and 75 years old who received an inactivated influenza vaccine. The chain employs TRBV2 and TRBJ2-2, with D perhaps TRBD2 (6 bases). CDR3 coding DNA: TGTGCCACCGGCATGACTAGTGGAACCGGGGAGCTGTTTTTT. It is translated as CATGMTSGTGELFF.